This TCR beta chain was obtained from a study of T cell responses to AZD1222 COVID-19 vaccine. This clone appeared once. What it binds is unknown. Broader study findings: Repertoires were obtained only post-peak T cell response. Nearly half of spike-specific TCRs reportedly target variant regions that are unmutated in the B.1.351 and B.1.1.7 variants.

The V segment lost 1 base and the J segment 0 bases; nucleotides outside the gene matches: 7. Germline V gives CDR1 SEHNR, CDR2 FQNEAQ (reference sequence). CDR3 length: 17 residues. Libraries were prepared by immunoSEQ multiplex PCR; TCRdb keeps only in-frame clonotypes and omits some of them. The table has 120,000 or so clones, about nine tenths seen once; the top ten hold 0.8% to 1.1%. J is TRBJ1-2 and V is TRBV7-9; 8 nucleotides match TRBD1. The specimen comprised peripheral blood, sampled on day 0 of AZD1222 vaccination. This TCR derives from an adult in good health. CDR3 loop: CASSLGFDRGPNYGYTF. The CDR3 nucleotides are TGTGCCAGCAGCTTAGGATTCGACAGGGGACCTAACTATGGCTACACCTTC.